This T cell receptor (beta chain) was profiled in a study of blood T cell repertoires in COVID-19. Using immunoSEQ multiplex PCR, the repertoire was profiled, and TCRdb retains in-frame clones only, with some absent. Among a few hundred thousand clones listed, 85% were seen once. Germline V gene sequence: CDR1 SGHNT, CDR2 YYREEE (reference sequence). The length of the CDR3 is 15 residues. The germline V and J ends were trimmed by 0 bases and 5 bases, with 14 bases remaining between them. Sequencing was done on a sample of peripheral blood. The source is a man aged 40-49 years with acute or convalescent COVID-19. V is TRBV5-4 and J is TRBJ1-1; D uncertain. CDR3 sequence reads: CASSLDPQSWTEAFF. CDR3 bases: TGTGCCAGCAGCTTGGACCCACAGAGTTGGACTGAAGCTTTCTTT.